The 15 T cell receptor beta chains below come from one sample, sequenced in a study of regulatory T cells in long-lasting Graves disease (dated by TCRdb to about 2021). Per the publication, the time point label means: newly diagnosed GD, antithyroid drugs for less than 3 months. RNA was extracted from PBMCs in TRIzol for both TCR sequencing and RNA sequencing. Libraries came from multiplex PCR. Sequencing was carried out with an Illumina HiSeq 4000. TCR beta libraries were built with iRepertoire HTBI primers and Arm-PCR amplification of CDR3 regions. Using fastp trimming at Q25 and MiXCR clonotype assembly, TCRdb reanalyzed the public sequencing data and kept in-frame beta chains. Duplicate CDR3 protein sequences are folded into a single record with the most common DNA and genes. The sample table contains 200,000 to 300,000 distinct CDR3 sequences; only one count was recorded for just over 20% of them. The ten largest clonotypes hold roughly 13% of the sample.

The sequencing here drew on peripheral blood mononuclear cells (PBMCs), taken at new diagnosis, from a patient treated with antithyroid drugs. The receptors here all came from a female donor with Graves disease.

In this sample, this clonotype turned up many times. J is TRBJ1-2 and V is TRBV2; unclear D gene. The V end was cut by 5 bases, the J end by 2 bases, with 6 bases between. Germline loops: CDR1 SNHLY, CDR2 FYNNEI. This CDR3 has 12 residues. CDR3 amino acids: CASSPQNYGYTF. CDR3 DNA sequence: TGTGCCAGCAGTCCCCAGAACTATGGCTACACCTTC.

This clonotype was seen ten or more times. The chain combines TRBV3-1 with TRBJ1-4; TRBD1 agrees at 10 bases. V gave up 1 base and J gave up 8 bases; unmatched junction bases: 4. Germline CDR1 is LGHDT and CDR2 is YNNKEL (reference sequence). The CDR3 has 15 amino acids. CDR3 nucleotide sequence: TGTGCCAGCAGCCAAGCCGGGACAGGGGACGAAAAACTGTTTTTT. Translation: CASSQAGTGDEKLFF.

The chain joins TRBV7-8 to TRBJ1-1, with 12 bases matching TRBD1. The CDR3 length is 19 residues. Germline lookup yields CDR1 SGHVS and CDR2 FQNEAQ. V trimming: 6 bases; J trimming: 1 base; junction bases outside the gene matches: 15. The CDR3 coding sequence is TGTGCCAGCAGTGTCCGGGACAGGGGGCTTGTCCCATCGAACACTGAAGCTTTCTTT. It encodes CASSVRDRGLVPSNTEAFF.

This chain uses TRBV7-2 with TRBJ1-2, with 10 positions matching TRBD1. CDR3 length: 15 amino acids. The trim removed 1 base at V and 6 bases at J, leaving 5 bases unmatched. Germline loops: CDR1 SGHTA, CDR2 FQGNSA. The CDR3 spells CASSLDLGTGDGYTF. The CDR3 nucleotides read TGTGCCAGCAGCTTAGACCTCGGGACAGGGGATGGCTACACCTTC.

The CDR3 spells CASKSGTGGNQPQHF. In DNA, the CDR3 is TGTGCCAGCAAATCCGGGACAGGGGGCAATCAGCCCCAGCATTTT. This chain connects TRBV6-1 to TRBJ1-5; 10 bases agree with TRBD1. The CDR3 is 15 residues long. V was pared by 7 bases and J by 2 bases, with 5 bases of the junction left unmatched. The germline gives CDR1 MNHNS, CDR2 SASEGT.

The chain links TRBV9 to TRBJ1-2, with D hard to call. Trimming left V 0 bases short and J 8 bases short, with 11 bases between. CDR1 is SGDLS, CDR2 YYNGEE, per germline. The CDR3 totals 13 residues. The CDR3 bases are TGTGCCAGCAGCGTAGGAGGCGACGGGGGCTACACCTTC. Translation gives CASSVGGDGGYTF.

This chain connects TRBV18 to TRBJ1-2; TRBD1 might be the D (6 bases). The germline V gene has CDR1 KGHSH and CDR2 LQKENI. This CDR3 is 13 amino acids long. Trimming cost V 5 bases and J 8 bases, with 15 bases left between them. The DNA for the CDR3 is TGTGCCAGCTCAAGGGACGGGGGCCGGGGCTACACCTTC. Protein sequence: CASSRDGGRGYTF.

In this sample, this clonotype turned up many times. The rearrangement links TRBV7-2 to TRBJ2-3; possible D gene TRBD2, 5 bases. Germline CDR1 reads SGHTA; CDR2 reads FQGNSA. Trimming pared 1 base from V and 0 bases from J, leaving 8 bases between. This CDR3 spans 15 amino acids. CDR3 sequence (DNA): TGTGCCAGCAGCTTAGTAGGAGGTAGCACAGATACGCAGTATTTT. Translation: CASSLVGGSTDTQYF. The full variable domain, in which reference TRBV7-2 and TRBJ2-3 provide the parts outside the CDR3, is GAGVSQSPSNKVTEKGKDVELRCDPISGHTALYWYRQSLGQGLEFLIYFQGNSAPDKSGLPSDRFSAERTGGSVSTLTIQRTQQEDSAVYLCASSLVGGSTDTQYFGPGTRLTVL.

This clonotype was seen only a few times. V gene TRBV20-1 combines with J gene TRBJ1-4, with D perhaps matching TRBD1 (5 bases). V lost 1 base to trimming and J lost 4 bases, with 19 bases between them. Germline loops: CDR1 DFQATT, CDR2 SNEGSKA (reference sequence). The CDR3 totals 17 residues. The DNA for the CDR3 is TGCAGTGCTAGAGCTGACGACGCAGGGCCATTTAATGAAAAACTGTTTTTT. It encodes CSARADDAGPFNEKLFF.

This clonotype occurred many times. The genes are TRBV4-1 and TRBJ1-5; maybe TRBD1 (5 bases). Trimming cost V 2 bases and J 6 bases, with 11 bases left between them. The CDR3 has 14 amino acids. Germline assignment: CDR1 MGHRA and CDR2 YSYEKL. CDR3 nucleotides: TGCGCCAGCAGCCAATCGCGAGGGGCTCAGCCCCAGCATTTT. This gives the protein CASSQSRGAQPQHF.

This clonotype appeared many times. The chain recombines TRBV18 with TRBJ1-5, with TRBD1 identical over 9 bases. The germline CDR1 and CDR2 sequences are KGHSH and LQKENI. Unmatched junction bases numbered 9, after V lost 3 bases and J lost 6 bases. The CDR3 consists of 16 residues. For the CDR3, the DNA is TGTGCCAGCTCACCGAAATTGACAGGGGGTAGTCAGCCCCAGCATTTT. As protein: CASSPKLTGGSQPQHF. Full variable domain (rest looked up from reference TRBV18 and TRBJ1-5): NAGVMQNPRHLVRRRGQEARLRCSPMKGHSHVYWYRQLPEEGLKFMVYLQKENIIDESGMPKERFSAEFPKEGPSILRIQQVVRGDSAAYFCASSPKLTGGSQPQHFGDGTRLSIL.

This clonotype was seen ten or more times. The gene calls are TRBV5-5 and TRBJ1-1; D gene unclear. The germline V and J ends were trimmed by 7 bases and 1 base, with 11 bases remaining between them. The CDR3 extends over 13 amino acids. Germline CDR1 reads SGHKS; CDR2 reads YYEKEE (reference sequence). CDR3 nucleotide sequence: TGTGCCAGCGGGTGGGCTCCGAACACTGAAGCTTTCTTT. Translated, it gives CASGWAPNTEAFF.

In this sample, this clonotype turned up many times. The chain employs TRBV14 and TRBJ2-7; D possibly corresponds to TRBD1 (6 bases). From germline, CDR1 is SGHDN and CDR2 FVKESK. The ends were cut back, 4 bases at V and 4 bases at J, with 8 bases in the middle. The CDR3 contains 12 residues. The chain's CDR3 is CASSPDRYEQYF. The CDR3 nucleotides read TGTGCCAGCAGCCCGGACAGATACGAGCAGTACTTC.

This clonotype was seen many times. DNA of the CDR3: TGTGCCAGCAGACCAACAATGCAGGGGGCATACGAGCAGTACTTC. Translating gives CASRPTMQGAYEQYF. The genes are TRBV27 and TRBJ2-7, with TRBD1 identical over 8 bases. Looked up from germline, CDR1 is MNHEY and CDR2 is SMNVEV (reference sequence). The CDR3 spans 15 residues. Trimming removed 6 bases from V and 4 bases from J; junction bases left unmatched: 11.

CDR3 sequence reads: CASRDAGGAGLTQYF. The CDR3 nucleotides are TGTGCCAGCAGAGACGCAGGGGGCGCGGGTTTGACCCAGTACTTC. The rearrangement joins TRBV2 to TRBJ2-5; 8 bases match TRBD1. Unmatched junction bases numbered 13, after V lost 6 bases and J lost 7 bases. Germline CDR1 reads SNHLY; CDR2 reads FYNNEI. The CDR3 extends over 15 amino acids.